This T cell receptor (beta chain) is drawn from a study of shared clonotypes between healthy human individuals. The CDR3 extends over 16 amino acids. The germline V gene has CDR1 SGHRS and CDR2 YFSETQ. V was clipped by 4 bases and J by 1 base, with 14 bases between them. The table came from immunoSEQ multiplex PCR; TCRdb's copy has only in-frame clones and leaves some out. Of 900,000 to 1,200,000 clones listed, 75% to 85% are singletons. The TCR originated in a man aged 18 to 29 in good health. Some clones in this sample may be carry-over from other donors' samples. This rearrangement joins TRBV5-1 to TRBJ2-2; tentatively, D is TRBD1 (6 bases). The sequenced sample consisted of memory CD4+ T cells from PBMCs. This sample's subset: CD45RA-negative fraction. The CDR3 protein is CASSSRQGMNTGELFF. CDR3 bases: TGCGCCAGCAGCAGCCGCCAGGGGATGAACACCGGGGAGCTGTTTTTT.